A selection of T cell receptor beta chains follows, all from one sample in a study of Graves' ophthalmopathy and Graves' hyperthyroidism. TCRdb processed the multiplex PCR reads anew with MiXCR; each CDR3 protein has one entry. The sample comprises around 470,000 distinct CDR3 sequences, about 15% of which are singletons, and 9.5% to 10% rests with the top ten. The sequenced material came from blood. Every receptor here comes from a woman in her twenties or thirties with Graves' ophthalmopathy. The CDR3 runs from the conserved cysteine through the conserved F or W. The D gene is left open where the match is weak. Rows may omit the clone size; those that give it use once, few, many or a size class.

V	D	J	size	DNA	CDR3
TRBV28	.	TRBJ2-7	many	TGTGCCAGCAGTAACCAGGGTCCTGGGGAGCAGTACTTC	CASSNQGPGEQYF
TRBV4-1	TRBD1	TRBJ1-6	many	TGCGCCAGCAGCTTCGCGGACAGGGCCTCCCTCAATTCACCCCTCCACTTT	CASSFADRASLNSPLHF
TRBV6-1	TRBD2	TRBJ2-5	many	TGTGCCAGCAGTGATCCAAGGACTAGCCGGCAAGAGACCCAGTACTTC	CASSDPRTSRQETQYF
TRBV6-4	.	TRBJ1-1	many	TGTGCCAGCAGTGACTTGAGGACACCGAACACTGAAGCTTTCTTT	CASSDLRTPNTEAFF
TRBV12-5	.	TRBJ2-2	.	TGTGCTAGTGGTCTGGGGCGTCGGGCAGGAGAATTTCCCGGGGAGCTGTTTTTT	CASGLGRRAGEFPGELFF
TRBV12-3/TRBV12-4	TRBD1	TRBJ1-5	many	TGTGCCAGCAGGATTACAGGGGGCAATCAGCCCCAGCATTTT	CASRITGGNQPQHF
TRBV12-3/TRBV12-4	TRBD1	TRBJ2-5	.	TGTGCCAGCAGTGCTACACAGGGGTCACAAGAGACCCAGTACTTC	CASSATQGSQETQYF
TRBV30	.	TRBJ2-2	many	TGTGCCTGGTTGTACACCGGGGAGCTGTTTTTT	CAWLYTGELFF
TRBV30	TRBD1	TRBJ1-1	many	TGTGCCTGGAGGGTGAGGGACAGGGGGTGGACTGAAGCTTTCTTT	CAWRVRDRGWTEAFF
TRBV30	.	TRBJ2-5	few	TGTGCCTGGAGTGTAATGGCACAAGAGACCCAGTACTTC	CAWSVMAQETQYF
TRBV12-3/TRBV12-4	.	TRBJ1-1	many	TGTGCCAGCAGTTTAGTTTACAGGGTGAACACTGAAGCTTTCTTT	CASSLVYRVNTEAFF
TRBV7-8	.	TRBJ1-2	many	TGTGCCAGCAGCTTAGCGGTGGCTGGATATGGCTACACCTTC	CASSLAVAGYGYTF
TRBV2	.	TRBJ1-2	few	TGTGCCAGCAGTGGAAGAGGCCCCTATGGCTACACCTTC	CASSGRGPYGYTF
TRBV6-2/TRBV6-3	TRBD2	TRBJ2-5	many	TGTGCCAGCAGTTACCGTGGACTAGCGGGAGGGCCTCGGAAATTAGAGACCCAGTACTTC	CASSYRGLAGGPRKLETQYF
TRBV6-1	.	TRBJ1-1	.	TGTGCCAGCAGCCTCGAACCCAGGGGTGTCGCTTTCTTT	CASSLEPRGVAFF
TRBV27	TRBD1	TRBJ2-2	many	TGTGCCAGCCGGACAGGGGGGGACACCGGGGAGCTGTTTTTT	CASRTGGDTGELFF
TRBV10-1	.	TRBJ2-7	few	TGCGCCAGCAGTGAAAACCCTCCGGGACCCACCACCTACGAGCAGTACTTC	CASSENPPGPTTYEQYF
TRBV2	.	TRBJ2-7	many	TGTGCCAGCAGGCCCCCCGGGGATCCCTACGAGCAGTACTTC	CASRPPGDPYEQYF
TRBV12-3/TRBV12-4	.	TRBJ1-5	many	TGTGCCAGCAGTCCCTCGACAGGCGCGCCCAGCAATCAGCCCCAGCATTTT	CASSPSTGAPSNQPQHF
TRBV28	TRBD2	TRBJ2-7	many	TGTGCCAGCAGGGTGCTAGCGGGTAGGAACGAGCAGTACTTC	CASRVLAGRNEQYF
TRBV6-1	.	TRBJ1-2	.	TGTGCCAGCACCGGATATGGTGGCTACACCTTC	CASTGYGGYTF
TRBV7-8	TRBD1	TRBJ1-3	.	TGTGCCAGCAGCCCCAGGGAGGGGGCCGGAAACACCATATATTTT	CASSPREGAGNTIYF
TRBV14	TRBD1	TRBJ2-7	many	TGTGCCAGCAGCCGCACAGGGGGCGACGAGCAGTACTTC	CASSRTGGDEQYF
TRBV6-1	TRBD2	TRBJ2-7	many	TGTGCCACGGGACTAGCGAGCTACGAGCAGTACTTC	CATGLASYEQYF
TRBV20-1	.	TRBJ2-5	many	TGCAGTGCGTTACAATCGGAGACCCAGTACTTC	CSALQSETQYF
TRBV6-1	.	TRBJ1-5	many	TGTGCCAGCAGCGAGACGTGGTTGAGCAATCAGCCCCAGCATTTT	CASSETWLSNQPQHF
TRBV30	.	TRBJ1-5	many	TGTGCCTGGGGCTCTGATCAGCCCCAGCATTTT	CAWGSDQPQHF
TRBV30	.	TRBJ1-2	many	TGTGCCTGGAGAGGAAAGGACTCGAACTATGGCTACACCTTC	CAWRGKDSNYGYTF
TRBV6-1	TRBD2	TRBJ2-5	few	TGTGCCAGCAGTACCCCTAGCGGGGCCAGGGAGACCCAGTACTTC	CASSTPSGARETQYF
TRBV12-3/TRBV12-4	.	TRBJ1-1	many	TGTGCCAGCAGTTTAGAGGGGTCGGTGTGGGCCCTCTCAAACACTGAAGCTTTCTTT	CASSLEGSVWALSNTEAFF
TRBV4-1	.	TRBJ2-3	few	TGCGCCAGCAGCCTCCTAGAGGGGCGGGTCCTTAGCACAGATACGCAGTATTTT	CASSLLEGRVLSTDTQYF
TRBV12-1	.	TRBJ1-5	.	TGTGCCAGCAGCCCTGAGGGGGGGCCTGTCCTCTATAGCAATCAGCCCCAGCATTTT	CASSPEGGPVLYSNQPQHF
TRBV19	.	TRBJ2-4	few	TGTGCCAGTAGTATATCGGGTCTAGCCAAAAACATTCAGTACTTC	CASSISGLAKNIQYF
TRBV9	TRBD1	TRBJ2-7	.	TGTGCCAGCAGCGTTGGACAGGGATTCTACGAGCAGTACTTC	CASSVGQGFYEQYF
TRBV7-2	.	TRBJ2-7	.	TGTGCCAGCAGCTTAGGGGAGCGGAAATCCTACGAGCAGTACTTC	CASSLGERKSYEQYF
TRBV6-5	.	TRBJ1-1	many	TGTGCCAGCAGTTACTCAACGCGAGGGAACACTGAAGCTTTCTTT	CASSYSTRGNTEAFF
TRBV12-3/TRBV12-4	TRBD1	TRBJ1-5	.	TGTGCCAGCAGTCAACAGGGGCTAGATCAGCCCCAGCATTTT	CASSQQGLDQPQHF
TRBV7-2	.	TRBJ2-5	many	TGTGCCAGCAGCTTAGAACAGGACGGGACCCAGTACTTC	CASSLEQDGTQYF
TRBV4-1	.	TRBJ1-2	few	TGCGCCAGCAGCCAGACGGCCCCACGGGACTATGGCTACACCTTC	CASSQTAPRDYGYTF
TRBV5-1	.	TRBJ1-2	few	TGCGCCAGCAGCTTCCCAGGGGCGGAAGGCTACACCTTC	CASSFPGAEGYTF
TRBV9	TRBD2	TRBJ2-5	many	TGTGCCAGCAGCGGACCTAGCGGCTCCCAAGAGACCCAGTACTTC	CASSGPSGSQETQYF
TRBV6-2/TRBV6-3	.	TRBJ2-2	.	TGTGCCAGCAGTTACGGTACAGGGATTGCCCGAATTCGGAGGACCGGGGAGCTGTTTTTT	CASSYGTGIARIRRTGELFF
TRBV6-4	.	TRBJ2-3	many	TGTGCCACTTCCATAGTGAGGGGGAGAAGCACAGATACGCAGTATTTT	CATSIVRGRSTDTQYF
TRBV30	.	TRBJ2-7	many	TGTGCCTGGAGTGTAACTGGGTCCTACGAGCAGTACTTC	CAWSVTGSYEQYF
TRBV12-3/TRBV12-4	.	TRBJ2-5	many	TGTGCCAGCAGTTTAAGGAGCTGGGAGACCCAGTACTTC	CASSLRSWETQYF